One T cell receptor beta chain is described in this entry. These data are taken from a study of blood T cell repertoires in COVID-19. The wider study: Samples of COVID-19 (acute and convalescent) were obtained from the United States, Italy and Spain. PBMCs, B-cell-depleted T cells, or T cells were the source of the cDNA or gDNA that made up the material.

This CDR3 contains 15 residues. After removal of 2 bases from V and 8 bases from J, the junction contained 6 bases not matched to a gene. Per germline, CDR1 SNHLY and CDR2 FYNNEI. As originally analysed: Counts of nucleated cells, estimated from reference gene primer amplification, were obtained. The repertoire was sequenced with immunoSEQ multiplex PCR; TCRdb's copy has only in-frame clones and lacks some. For V, J and clone size, that table is used; D and trimming come from the DNA. The table has approximately 240,000 clones, 80% to 90% seen once. The origin of this receptor is a middle-aged man with acute or convalescent COVID-19. This chain connects TRBV2 to TRBJ1-4; 9 positions agree with TRBD1. Sequenced: peripheral blood. In DNA form, the CDR3 reads TGTGCCAGCAGTGAACGTGACAGGGGGGGCGAAAAACTGTTTTTT. Translation: CASSERDRGGEKLFF. Drawing the rest from reference TRBV2 and TRBJ1-4, the complete variable domain is EPEVTQTPSHQVTQMGQEVILRCVPISNHLYFYWYRQILGQKVEFLVSFYNNEISEKSEIFDDQFSVERPDGSNFTLKIRSTKLEDSAMYFCASSERDRGGEKLFFGSGTQLSVL.